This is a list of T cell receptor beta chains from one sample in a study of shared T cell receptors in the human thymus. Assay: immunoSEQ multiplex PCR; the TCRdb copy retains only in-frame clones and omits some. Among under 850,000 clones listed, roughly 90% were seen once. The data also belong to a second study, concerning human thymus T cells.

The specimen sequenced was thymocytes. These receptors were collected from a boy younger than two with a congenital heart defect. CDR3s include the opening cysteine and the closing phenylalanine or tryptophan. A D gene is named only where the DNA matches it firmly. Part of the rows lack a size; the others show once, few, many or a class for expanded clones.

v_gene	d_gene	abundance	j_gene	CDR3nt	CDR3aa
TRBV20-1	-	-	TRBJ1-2	TGCAGTGGGAAGGGGAACTATGGCTACACCTTC	CSGKGNYGYTF
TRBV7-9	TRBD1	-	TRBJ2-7	TGTGCCAGCAGCTTAGAGTCCGGGACAGGGCCATACGAGCAGTACTTC	CASSLESGTGPYEQYF
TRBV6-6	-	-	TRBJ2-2	TGTGCCAGCAGTCCTGTTTCGGTCTACACCGGGGAGCTGTTTTTT	CASSPVSVYTGELFF
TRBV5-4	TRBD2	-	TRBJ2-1	TGTGCCAGCAGCTTGGGTCCCACAAAATTGGGACTAGGTGAGGGCAATGAGCAGTTCTTC	CASSLGPTKLGLGEGNEQFF
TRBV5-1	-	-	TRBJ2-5	TGCGCCAGCAGCTTGGGCCTAGTTGGGGAGACCCAGTACTTC	CASSLGLVGETQYF
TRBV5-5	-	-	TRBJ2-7	TGTGCCAGCAGCGAGGACAGCCGAAGGTCCTACGAGCAGTACTTC	CASSEDSRRSYEQYF
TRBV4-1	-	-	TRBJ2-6	TGCGCCAGCAGCCAAGATGTCCGTGGGGCCAACGTCCTGACTTTC	CASSQDVRGANVLTF
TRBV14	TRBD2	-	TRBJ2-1	TGTGCCAGCAGCCGGGGGGGGACCGATGAGCAGTTCTTC	CASSRGGTDEQFF
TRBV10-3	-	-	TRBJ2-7	TGTGCCATCAGTGACGGGATGCGGGATAGCGAGCAGTACTTC	CAISDGMRDSEQYF
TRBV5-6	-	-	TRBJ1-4	TGTGCCAGCAGCTCGATCTCACCGCCGGGGGAAAAACTGTTTTTT	CASSSISPPGEKLFF
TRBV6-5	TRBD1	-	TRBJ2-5	TGTGCCAGCTGCCTACAGGGGGCGGAAGAGACCCAGTACTTC	CASCLQGAEETQYF
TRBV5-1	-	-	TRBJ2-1	TGCGCCAGCAGCTTGGATCCCGCGACAGGGACGGGTTTTAGCGGGACTGGCGACTACAATGAGCAGTTCTTC	CASSLDPATGTGFSGTGDYNEQFF
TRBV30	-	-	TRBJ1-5	TGTGCCTGGAGTGGGGCAGGGGCAGAACCAGCCGCGCCCCAGCATTTT	CAWSGAGAEPAAPQHF
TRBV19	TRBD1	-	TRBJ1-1	TGTGCCAGTAGTATAGGGACAGGGGGCACTGAAGCTTTCTTT	CASSIGTGGTEAFF
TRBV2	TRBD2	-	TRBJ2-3	TGTGCCAGCTGCTGGACTAGCGGGAGGGTCGGGAGCACAGATACGCAGTATTTT	CASCWTSGRVGSTDTQYF
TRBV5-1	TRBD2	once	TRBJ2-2	TGCGCCAGCTCAACTAGCGGGAGTTCAAGCACCGGGGAGCTGTTTTTT	CASSTSGSSSTGELFF
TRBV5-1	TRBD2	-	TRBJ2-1	TGCGCCAGCAGCTTGCCCGGGACTAGGACGTACAATGAGCAGTTCTTC	CASSLPGTRTYNEQFF
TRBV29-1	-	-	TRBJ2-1	TGCAGCGTTGTTTGGTTCGGGCAGTTCTTC	CSVVWFGQFF
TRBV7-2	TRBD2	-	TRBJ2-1	TGTGCCAGCAGCTTAGTTCTGGGCCTAGCGGAGTACAATGAGCAGTTCTTC	CASSLVLGLAEYNEQFF
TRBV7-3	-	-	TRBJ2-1	TGTGCCAGCAGCCCCCGGAGGGGAGGAAATGAGCAGTTCTTC	CASSPRRGGNEQFF
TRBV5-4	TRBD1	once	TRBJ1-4	TGTGCCAGCAGCGTCCGGGACAGGGGGAATGAAAAACTGTTTTTT	CASSVRDRGNEKLFF
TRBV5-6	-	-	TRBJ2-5	TGTGCCAGCAGCTTGGGTCCCCCTCGGGTGAAAGAGACCCAGTACTTC	CASSLGPPRVKETQYF
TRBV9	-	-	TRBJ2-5	TGTGCCAGCAGCATGAGGAGTAAGGAGACCCAGTACTTC	CASSMRSKETQYF
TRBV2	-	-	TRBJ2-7	TGTGCCAGCTTCCCGCGGGTTCTGAGCGGGTACGAGCAGTACTTC	CASFPRVLSGYEQYF
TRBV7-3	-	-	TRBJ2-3	TGTGCCAGCAGCTCCCGAGGGTTTACGGGAGCACCAGATACGCAGTATTTT	CASSSRGFTGAPDTQYF
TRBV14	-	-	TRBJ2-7	TGTGCCAGCAGCCAAGATAGCTCCTCACCTTCCTACGAGCAGTACTTC	CASSQDSSSPSYEQYF
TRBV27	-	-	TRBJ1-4	TGTGCCAGCAGTGCGTTACAGGCAGGAAGAAATGAAAAACTGTTTTTT	CASSALQAGRNEKLFF
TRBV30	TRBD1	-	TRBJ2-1	TGTGCCTGGAGTGAGGAGCGGGACAGGGGGAACAATGAGCAGTTCTTC	CAWSEERDRGNNEQFF
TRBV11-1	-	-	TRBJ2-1	TGTGCCAGCAGCTATGGACTGCGGGGTGAGCAGTTCTTC	CASSYGLRGEQFF
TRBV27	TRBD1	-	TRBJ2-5	TGTGCCAGCAGTCACGACAGGGCCCAAGAGACCCAGTACTTC	CASSHDRAQETQYF
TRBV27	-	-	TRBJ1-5	TGTGCCAGCAGTCCCCGACAGCCCGATCAGCCCCAGCATTTT	CASSPRQPDQPQHF
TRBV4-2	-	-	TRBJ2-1	TGTGCCAGCAGCCTCAGGAATGAGCAGTTCTTC	CASSLRNEQFF
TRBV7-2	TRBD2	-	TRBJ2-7	TGTGCCAGCAGCTTTCTCGGGACTAGCGGGAGGGCCCACCACGAGCAGTACTTC	CASSFLGTSGRAHHEQYF
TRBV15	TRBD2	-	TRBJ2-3	TGTGCCACCAGCAGAGATCAAAGGAGCGGGACTAGCACAGATACGCAGTATTTT	CATSRDQRSGTSTDTQYF
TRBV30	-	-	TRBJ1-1	TGTGCCTCGGGGACTTCCCCAGGCACTGAAGCTTTCTTT	CASGTSPGTEAFF
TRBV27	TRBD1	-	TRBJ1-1	TGTGCCAGCAGCCCGACAGGGTCTGAAGCTTTCTTT	CASSPTGSEAFF
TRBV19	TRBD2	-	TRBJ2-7	TGTGCCAGTAGTGTCCCCGGGGCGGGAGACGAGCAGTACTTC	CASSVPGAGDEQYF
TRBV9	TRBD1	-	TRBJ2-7	TGTGCCAGCAGCCCCCGAGTGGGGACAGGGGGCCCCGAGCAGTACTTC	CASSPRVGTGGPEQYF
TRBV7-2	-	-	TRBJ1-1	TGTGCCAGCAGCTTAGGGAGAAACACTGAAGCTTTCTTT	CASSLGRNTEAFF
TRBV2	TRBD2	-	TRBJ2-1	TGTGCCAGCGGTGCGGGACTAGCCGAGGATGAGCAGTTCTTC	CASGAGLAEDEQFF
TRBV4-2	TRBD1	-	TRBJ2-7	TGTGCCAGCAGCCTAGGCCGACAGGGATTCCCCTGGGGGCAGTACTTC	CASSLGRQGFPWGQYF
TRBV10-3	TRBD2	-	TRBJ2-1	TGTGCCATCAACGAGTTAGCGGGAAGATACAATGAGCAGTTCTTC	CAINELAGRYNEQFF
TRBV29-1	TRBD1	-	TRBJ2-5	TGCAGCGTGGCCGGGACAGCCCAAGAGACCCAGTACTTC	CSVAGTAQETQYF
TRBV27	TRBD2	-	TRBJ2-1	TGTGCCAGCACCACAGGGGGGACTAGCGGGCCCGACGGACCTTACAATGAGCAGTTCTTC	CASTTGGTSGPDGPYNEQFF
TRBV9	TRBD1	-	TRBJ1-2	TGTGCCAGCCAGGGGGGACGGCAGGGCTATGGCTACACCTTC	CASQGGRQGYGYTF
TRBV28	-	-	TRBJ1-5	TGTGCCAGCAGTTCACCTTCTACGAATCAGCCCCAGCATTTT	CASSSPSTNQPQHF
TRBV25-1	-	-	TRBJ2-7	TGTGCCAGCAGTGACAGGGACTACGAGCAGTACTTC	CASSDRDYEQYF
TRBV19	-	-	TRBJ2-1	TGTGCCAGTGGGGGGAACTTTGGTGTTGGATCCTACAATGAGCAGTTCTTC	CASGGNFGVGSYNEQFF